The rows below give T cell receptor beta chains drawn from one sample of a study of blood T cells in healthy people across ages. TCRdb fed the 5' RACE reads into MiXCR, producing one record per CDR3 protein. The sample yields 750,000 to 850,000 distinct CDR3 sequences, more than 20% seen once. These data also featured in a second study, about T cells of mothers and their children.

Sequenced material: blood. All receptors come from a boy younger than 18 in good health. Each CDR3 is given with its conserved first and last residue. A D gene is named only where the DNA matches it firmly. Not all rows give a size; the values are once, few, many and, for expanded clones, a class.

v_call,d_call,clone_size,j_call,cdr3_length,cdr3_aa,cdr3_nt
TRBV25-1,.,.,TRBJ2-7,15,CASSGDRTASYEQYF,TGTGCCAGCAGTGGAGACCGGACAGCCTCCTACGAGCAGTACTTC
TRBV5-1,TRBD2,.,TRBJ2-1,15,CASSTGLAFYNEQFF,TGCGCCAGCAGCACGGGACTAGCGTTCTACAATGAGCAGTTCTTC
TRBV4-1,TRBD2,.,TRBJ2-7,14,CASSQSGAPYEQSF,TGCGCCAGCAGCCAGAGCGGGGCCCCCTACGAGCAGTCCTTC
TRBV15,TRBD1,.,TRBJ2-7,14,CATSVGTGLDEQYF,TGTGCCACCAGCGTAGGGACAGGGTTGGACGAGCAGTACTTC
TRBV24-1,TRBD1,.,TRBJ2-5,16,CATSDDLPTGAETQYF,TGTGCCACCAGTGACGATCTACCGACAGGGGCAGAGACCCAGTACTTC
TRBV29-1,.,.,TRBJ2-5,13,CSARRLWGETQYF,TGCAGCGCACGACGCTTATGGGGAGAGACCCAGTACTTC
TRBV4-3,.,few,TRBJ2-3,13,CASSPGVQDTQYF,TGCGCCAGCAGCCCCGGGGTTCAAGATACGCAGTATTTT
TRBV5-6,TRBD1,few,TRBJ2-5,15,CASSFVQDRGETQYF,TGTGCCAGCAGCTTCGTCCAGGACAGGGGCGAGACCCAGTACTTC
TRBV7-9,.,.,TRBJ1-2,16,CASSKSASRGEYGYTF,TGTGCCAGCAGCAAGTCCGCCTCCCGGGGGGAATATGGCTACACCTTC
TRBV29-1,.,once,TRBJ2-7,13,CSVSKIGLDEQYF,TGCAGCGTTTCAAAAATTGGACTCGACGAGCAGTACTTC
TRBV11-2,.,few,TRBJ2-7,13,CASTLSWGTEQYF,TGTGCCAGCACCCTATCGTGGGGGACCGAGCAGTACTTC
TRBV28,.,.,TRBJ2-1,16,CASSSWTAEFYNEQFF,TGTGCCAGCAGTTCTTGGACCGCTGAGTTCTACAATGAGCAGTTCTTC
TRBV5-6,.,.,TRBJ1-4,14,CASSFLEGSEKLFF,TGTGCCAGCAGCTTTCTGGAGGGCTCGGAAAAACTGTTTTTT
TRBV7-6,.,.,TRBJ1-1,15,CASSPEGLRNTEAFF,TGTGCCAGCAGTCCCGAGGGGCTTCGGAACACTGAAGCTTTCTTT
TRBV28,.,many,TRBJ2-7,14,CASSDRDSSYEQYF,TGTGCCAGCAGTGACCGGGACTCGTCCTACGAGCAGTACTTC
TRBV18,TRBD1,.,TRBJ2-2,14,CASTRQGITGELFF,TGTGCCAGCACGAGACAGGGAATCACCGGGGAGCTGTTTTTT
TRBV20-1,.,.,TRBJ1-6,13,CSASAGEGSPLHF,TGCAGTGCCAGTGCAGGGGAGGGTTCACCCCTCCACTTT
TRBV5-1,TRBD1,.,TRBJ1-2,16,CASSTNPGQGADGYTF,TGCGCCAGCAGCACTAACCCGGGACAGGGGGCAGATGGCTACACCTTC
TRBV5-1,TRBD1,.,TRBJ2-5,15,CASSFGTGKAETQYF,TGCGCCAGCAGTTTCGGGACAGGGAAGGCAGAGACCCAGTACTTC
TRBV7-8,TRBD2,.,TRBJ2-5,15,CASSFRGGAGETQYF,TGTGCCAGCAGCTTTCGGGGGGGAGCGGGAGAGACCCAGTACTTC
TRBV5-1,.,few,TRBJ2-1,14,CASSLHELDNEQFF,TGCGCCAGCAGCTTGCACGAACTGGACAATGAGCAGTTCTTC
TRBV3-1,.,few,TRBJ2-1,14,CASSHSTGYNEQFF,TGTGCCAGCAGCCATAGTACAGGGTACAATGAGCAGTTCTTC
TRBV27,TRBD1,.,TRBJ2-3,13,CASRDTNGDRGHF,TGTGCCAGCAGAGACACGAATGGGGACAGGGGTCATTTT
TRBV5-1,TRBD1,few,TRBJ1-2,14,CASSWGGQNYGYTF,TGCGCCAGCAGCTGGGGGGGACAGAACTATGGCTACACCTTC
TRBV27,.,few,TRBJ1-4,12,CASSPLKGKLFF,TGTGCCAGCAGTCCGCTCAAAGGAAAACTGTTTTTT
TRBV27,TRBD1,few,TRBJ1-2,13,CASRDRGLYGYTF,TGTGCCAGCAGGGACAGGGGTCTCTATGGCTACACCTTC
TRBV12-3/TRBV12-4,.,once,TRBJ2-7,14,CASSLSGISYEQYF,TGTGCCAGCAGTTTGTCCGGGATCTCCTACGAGCAGTACTTC
TRBV6-5,TRBD2,.,TRBJ2-7,16,CASSYSPGGISYEQYF,TGTGCCAGCAGTTACTCGCCGGGAGGAATATCCTACGAGCAGTACTTC
TRBV12-3/TRBV12-4,TRBD2,few,TRBJ2-3,14,CASSLSGDPDTQYF,TGTGCTAGCAGTTTAAGCGGGGACCCAGATACGCAGTATTTT
TRBV21-1,.,few,TRBJ2-5,16,CARRAGGPENGETQYF,TGTGCCAGAAGAGCGGGGGGGCCTGAAAATGGAGAGACCCAGTACTTC
TRBV5-1,.,few,TRBJ1-1,15,CASSYSGQKNTEAFF,TGCGCCAGCAGCTACTCGGGACAAAAGAACACTGAAGCTTTCTTT
TRBV14,TRBD1,many,TRBJ2-5,13,CASSHPGGETQYF,TGTGCCAGCAGCCACCCAGGGGGAGAGACCCAGTACTTC
TRBV20-1,.,few,TRBJ2-5,14,CSAREGRTPETQYF,TGCAGTGCTAGAGAAGGACGGACACCAGAGACCCAGTACTTC
TRBV7-2,.,.,TRBJ2-1,15,CASSPFDGGHNEQFF,TGTGCCAGCAGCCCTTTCGATGGGGGGCACAATGAGCAGTTCTTC
TRBV28,TRBD1,.,TRBJ2-5,14,CASSSGQRTETQYF,TGTGCCAGCAGTTCGGGACAGAGAACGGAGACCCAGTACTTC
TRBV28,TRBD2,.,TRBJ2-5,17,CASIAGGSLVNQETQYF,TGTGCCAGCATCGCGGGAGGAAGTCTCGTCAACCAAGAGACCCAGTACTTC
TRBV24-1,.,.,TRBJ2-1,13,CATSDGVSNEQFF,TGTGCCACCAGTGACGGAGTCAGCAATGAGCAGTTCTTC
TRBV29-1,.,.,TRBJ1-1,11,CSVELGTEAFF,TGCAGCGTTGAATTGGGCACTGAAGCTTTCTTT
TRBV7-8,.,.,TRBJ2-7,14,CASSVWDLPYEQYF,TGTGCCAGCAGCGTCTGGGACTTGCCCTACGAGCAGTACTTC
TRBV29-1,TRBD2,few,TRBJ2-7,12,CSGGLAGAEQYF,TGCAGCGGGGGACTAGCGGGAGCCGAGCAGTACTTC
TRBV12-3/TRBV12-4,.,.,TRBJ2-1,15,CASSLAQGAFNEQFF,TGTGCCAGCAGTTTAGCCCAGGGAGCCTTCAATGAGCAGTTCTTC